This TCR beta chain was found in a study of CD8 T cells in ankylosing spondylitis. General study findings and limits: CD8+ by phenotype, disease-linked clones were relatively rare in peripheral blood.

Trimming pared 5 bases from V and 0 bases from J, leaving 10 bases between. The CDR3 loop spans 14 amino acids. Only a few counts were recorded for this clonotype. Its antigen is undetermined. Using quantitative 5'-RACE with molecular barcodes, the authors made TCR beta libraries. TCRdb recomputed calls from the 5' RACE reads with MiXCR, one row per CDR3 protein. The sample holds 150,000 to 250,000 distinct CDR3 sequences, 13% seen once. The chain combines TRBV12-3 or TRBV12-4 with TRBJ1-1; no firm D call. The receptor was derived from a male donor with ankylosing spondylitis or in good health (not recorded which). Sequenced material: blood, either unsorted or a sorted T cell fraction (not recorded which). The CDR3 nucleotides read TGTGCCAGCAGTCAAAGCCCTATGAACACTGAAGCTTTCTTT. Residues: CASSQSPMNTEAFF.